Listed below are T cell receptor beta chains from one sample, sequenced in a study of T cell changes during pregnancy in multiple sclerosis. TCRdb's copy holds only in-frame clones and misses some; the assay was immunoSEQ multiplex PCR. In the table there are 25,000 to 35,000 clones, around 90% of which are singletons. The specimen was peripheral blood, collected in the first trimester of pregnancy. These receptors were obtained from a female donor in good health, enrolled as a control in a pregnancy study. The CDR3 runs from the conserved cysteine through the conserved F or W. D genes are given only for firm matches. Where a row states a size, it is once, few, many or the class of an expanded clone; other rows omit it.

CDR3 protein,CDR3 DNA,J gene,clone size,V gene,D gene
CASSLSVPGLAGAGETQYF,TGTGCCAGCAGTTTATCGGTGCCGGGACTAGCGGGAGCAGGAGAGACCCAGTACTTC,TRBJ2-5,.,TRBV27,TRBD2
CASSQEGLAGSYNEQFF,TGCGCCAGCAGCCAAGAAGGGCTAGCGGGATCCTACAATGAGCAGTTCTTC,TRBJ2-1,.,TRBV4-1,TRBD2
CASSRSRSGLDEQFF,TGTGCCAGCAGCAGATCTAGGTCGGGTTTGGATGAGCAGTTCTTC,TRBJ2-1,.,TRBV7-9,.
CASSPMGQGVQPQHF,TGTGCCAGTAGTCCGATGGGACAGGGGGTTCAGCCCCAGCATTTT,TRBJ1-5,.,TRBV19,TRBD1
CAAERQNYGYTF,TGTGCCGCGGAAAGGCAGAACTATGGCTACACCTTC,TRBJ1-2,.,TRBV30,.
CASSRRDSRSSDTQYF,TGTGCCAGCAGCCGTCGGGACAGTAGGTCTTCAGATACGCAGTATTTT,TRBJ2-3,.,TRBV14,TRBD1
CASSHGLAEETQYF,TGCGCCAGCAGCCACGGACTAGCGGAAGAGACCCAGTACTTC,TRBJ2-5,.,TRBV4-3,TRBD2
CASSWTGGNEQYF,TGTGCCAGCAGCTGGACAGGGGGCAACGAGCAGTACTTC,TRBJ2-7,.,TRBV7-9,TRBD1
CAGRDRNYEQYF,TGTGCCGGCCGGGACAGAAACTACGAGCAGTACTTC,TRBJ2-7,.,TRBV6-1,TRBD1
CASSPLGQGGSDTQYF,TGTGCCAGCAGTCCCCTCGGACAGGGGGGCTCGGATACGCAGTATTTT,TRBJ2-3,.,TRBV27,TRBD1
CASSPRQQRLNEKLFF,TGTGCCAGCTCACCCCGACAGCAAAGACTTAATGAAAAACTGTTTTTT,TRBJ1-4,.,TRBV18,.
CAIPSGRTDTQYF,TGTGCCATACCTAGCGGTCGCACAGATACGCAGTATTTT,TRBJ2-3,.,TRBV5-8,TRBD2
CACSRDRGLGEQYF,TGTGCCTGCTCCCGGGACAGGGGTTTAGGCGAGCAGTACTTC,TRBJ2-7,.,TRBV30,TRBD1
CASRSGTGGIAEAFF,TGTGCCAGCAGGTCCGGGACAGGGGGCATCGCTGAAGCTTTCTTT,TRBJ1-1,.,TRBV13,TRBD1
CASSWRGGTTFSGANVLTF,TGTGCCAGCAGCTGGCGGGGGGGGACTACCTTCTCTGGGGCCAACGTCCTGACTTTC,TRBJ2-6,.,TRBV5-4,TRBD2
CASSFGVLAGEQYF,TGTGCCAGCAGCTTTGGAGTTCTAGCGGGGGAGCAGTACTTC,TRBJ2-7,.,TRBV7-8,TRBD2
CASSYLSGTTYEQYF,TGTGCCAGCAGCTATCTTTCCGGGACAACCTACGAGCAGTACTTC,TRBJ2-7,once,TRBV5-6,.
CATNQGADEQYF,TGTGCCACCAATCAGGGGGCGGACGAGCAGTACTTC,TRBJ2-7,.,TRBV10-3,TRBD1
CASSFMEYQRPTGELFF,TGCGCCAGCAGCTTCATGGAGTACCAGCGACCCACCGGGGAGCTGTTTTTT,TRBJ2-2,.,TRBV5-1,.
CASSVAAGLGETQYF,TGTGCCAGCAGCGTAGCTGCGGGATTGGGAGAGACCCAGTACTTC,TRBJ2-5,.,TRBV9,.